The sequence of this TCR beta chain was determined in a study of blood T cell repertoires in COVID-19. For the study at large: Spain, Italy and the United States supplied samples that represented acute and convalescent COVID-19. From T cells, B-cell-depleted T cells, or PBMCs came the material, which was cDNA or gDNA.

V dropped 6 bases and J dropped 1 base, with 12 bases sitting between them. Germline V lookup: CDR1 LGHNT, CDR2 FRNRAP. This CDR3 region has 14 residues. Sequencing used immunoSEQ multiplex PCR; TCRdb keeps in-frame clones, though not all of them. The sample holds about 400,000 clones, nearly 90% seen once. The rearrangement links TRBV12-5 to TRBJ1-1; possibly TRBD1 for D (5 bases). The sample comprised PBMCs or T cells enriched from blood (not recorded which). This sequence was found in a woman aged 25 to 39 who had recovered from COVID-19. CDR3 sequence (DNA): TGTGCTAGTGGCCCGGCCGACAGGAACACTGAAGCTTTCTTT. It codes for CASGPADRNTEAFF.